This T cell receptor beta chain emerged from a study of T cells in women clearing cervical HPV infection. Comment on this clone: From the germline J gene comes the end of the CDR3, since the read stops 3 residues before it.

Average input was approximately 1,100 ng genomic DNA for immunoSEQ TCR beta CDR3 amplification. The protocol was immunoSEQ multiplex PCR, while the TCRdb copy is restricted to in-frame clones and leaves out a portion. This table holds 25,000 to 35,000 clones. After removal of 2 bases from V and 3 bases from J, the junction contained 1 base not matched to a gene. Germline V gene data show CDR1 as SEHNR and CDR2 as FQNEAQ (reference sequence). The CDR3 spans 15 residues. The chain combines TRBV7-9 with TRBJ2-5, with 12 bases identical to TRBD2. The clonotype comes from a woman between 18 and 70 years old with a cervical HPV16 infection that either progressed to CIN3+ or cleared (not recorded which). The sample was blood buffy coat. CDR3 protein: CASSLTSGGKETQYF. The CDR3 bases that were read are TGTGCCAGCAGCTTAACTAGCGGGGGGAAAGAGACC. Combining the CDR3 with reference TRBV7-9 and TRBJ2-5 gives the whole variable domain DTGVSQNPRHKITKRGQNVTFRCDPISEHNRLYWYRQTLGQGPEFLTYFQNEAQLEKSRLLSDRFSAERPKGSFSTLEIQRTEQGDSAMYLCASSLTSGGKETQYFGPGTRLLVL.